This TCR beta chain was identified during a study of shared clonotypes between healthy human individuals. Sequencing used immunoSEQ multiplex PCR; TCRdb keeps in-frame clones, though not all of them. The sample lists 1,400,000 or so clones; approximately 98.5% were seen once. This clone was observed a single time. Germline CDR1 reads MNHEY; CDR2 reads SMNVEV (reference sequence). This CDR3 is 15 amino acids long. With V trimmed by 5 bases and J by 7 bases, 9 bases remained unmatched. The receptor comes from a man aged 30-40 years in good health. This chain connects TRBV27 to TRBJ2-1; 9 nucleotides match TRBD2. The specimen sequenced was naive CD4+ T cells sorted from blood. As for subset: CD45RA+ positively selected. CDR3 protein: CASSRAGGPSNEQFF. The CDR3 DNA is TGTGCCAGCAGTCGCGCGGGAGGGCCGAGTAATGAGCAGTTCTTC.